One and the same sample provided the 10 T cell receptor beta chains below, sequenced in a study of OX40 agonist ivuxolimab in advanced cancers. Data came from immunoSEQ multiplex PCR; TCRdb stores just in-frame clones and leaves some out. This sample has approximately 88,000 clones, with roughly 84% found just once. Sequenced here: CD4+ or CD8+ T cells sorted from blood, sampled in a trial of the OX40 agonist ivuxolimab. These receptors were collected from an adult with an advanced solid tumor such as melanoma, head and neck, liver or kidney cancer.

The rearrangement joins TRBV4-2 to TRBJ1-2, with a weak D call TRBD1 (6 bases). Trimming took off 1 base at V and 2 bases at J, with 8 bases between the two ends. Germline-derived CDR1 and CDR2 are LGHNA and YNFKEQ. The CDR3 loop spans 14 amino acids. The CDR3 nucleotides read TGTGCCAGCAGCCAAGTTCAGGGGAACTATGGCTACACCTTC. Its translation is CASSQVQGNYGYTF.

The rearrangement links TRBV30 to TRBJ1-2; D is unresolved. The germline gives CDR1 GTSNPN, CDR2 SVGIG (reference sequence). The length of the CDR3 is 15 residues. The ends were cut back, 5 bases at V and 0 bases at J, with 16 bases in the middle. The CDR3 is CAWAVWREANYGYTF. CDR3 nucleotides: TGTGCCTGGGCGGTCTGGAGGGAAGCTAACTATGGCTACACCTTC.

The count of this clone is one. The genes are TRBV9 and TRBJ2-5; 10 bases align to TRBD2. Losses at the gene ends were 2 bases for V and 5 bases for J; bases not matched to a gene: 9. The CDR3 runs 16 residues. CDR1 SGDLS and CDR2 YYNGEE come from the germline V gene. The CDR3 reads CASSVGSGGPGETQYF. The CDR3 DNA reads TGTGCCAGCAGCGTCGGTAGCGGGGGGCCCGGGGAGACCCAGTACTTC.

This clone was detected a few times. V is TRBV12-5 and J is TRBJ2-1; 8 nucleotides align to TRBD2. The CDR3 is 14 amino acids. With 9 bases clipped from V and 5 bases from J, the junction kept 9 bases outside the gene matches. Germline assignment: CDR1 LGHNT and CDR2 FRNRAP. This chain's CDR3 is CASSWREVDNEQFF. The CDR3 DNA reads as TGTGCTAGCTCGTGGCGGGAGGTCGACAATGAGCAGTTCTTC.

The J gene is TRBJ1-2, the V gene TRBV18; D may be TRBD1 (6 bases). The CDR3 spans 18 residues. V lost 3 bases and J 2 bases, leaving 22 bases between the germline ends. The germline V gene has CDR1 KGHSH and CDR2 LQKENI. CDR3 sequence reads: CASSPQQGFSRVNYGYTF. The CDR3 DNA is TGTGCCAGCTCACCCCAACAGGGTTTCTCAAGGGTGAACTATGGCTACACCTTC. The full variable domain, completed using reference TRBV18 and TRBJ1-2, is NAGVMQNPRHLVRRRGQEARLRCSPMKGHSHVYWYRQLPEEGLKFMVYLQKENIIDESGMPKERFSAEFPKEGPSILRIQQVVRGDSAAYFCASSPQQGFSRVNYGYTFGSGTRLTVV.

V usage is TRBV27 and J usage is TRBJ1-3; D not certain. Germline V CDR1 and CDR2: MNHEY, SMNVEV (reference sequence). Trimming removed 5 bases at V and 0 bases at J, with 11 bases between. The CDR3 has 15 amino acids. For the CDR3, the DNA is TGTGCCAGCAGTGCCGGACGGAACTCTGGAAACACCATATATTTT. It translates to CASSAGRNSGNTIYF.

The chain couples TRBV2 to TRBJ2-7; 9 bases are a match to TRBD1. CDR3 length: 15 amino acids. The V segment lost 6 bases and the J segment 0 bases; nucleotides outside the gene matches: 6. Per the germline V gene, CDR1 is SNHLY and CDR2 is FYNNEI. Here the CDR3 DNA reads TGTGCCAGCAGGGTAACAGGGGGCTTCTCCTACGAGCAGTACTTC. Translating it yields CASRVTGGFSYEQYF. The whole variable domain, filled in from reference TRBV2 and TRBJ2-7, reads EPEVTQTPSHQVTQMGQEVILRCVPISNHLYFYWYRQILGQKVEFLVSFYNNEISEKSEIFDDQFSVERPDGSNFTLKIRSTKLEDSAMYFCASRVTGGFSYEQYFGPGTRLTVT.

The J gene is TRBJ2-2, the V gene TRBV5-1; D is possibly TRBD2 (5 bases). V shed 0 bases and J shed 5 bases, with 5 bases lying between them. Germline V CDR1 and CDR2: SGHRS, YFSETQ. CDR3 length: 13 amino acids. The DNA of the CDR3 is TGCGCCAGCAGCTTGGCGGGGACCGGGGAGCTGTTTTTT. Residues: CASSLAGTGELFF.

The chain uses TRBV14 and TRBJ1-3; possibly TRBD1 for D (5 bases). Germline CDR1 reads SGHDN; CDR2 reads FVKESK. The length of the CDR3 is 16 residues. V lost 0 bases, J lost 3 bases, and 12 bases lay in between. The CDR3 reads CASSQDAGRVGNTIYF. The CDR3 DNA is TGTGCCAGCAGCCAAGATGCGGGACGCGTTGGAAACACCATATATTTT.

This clone was seen a few times. CDR3 in amino acids: CASSEGTGGGYTF. The CDR3 DNA follows: TGTGCCAGCAGTGAAGGGACAGGGGGAGGCTACACCTTC. The chain carries TRBV6-4 and TRBJ1-2; 11 bases align to TRBD1. CDR1 is MRHNA, CDR2 SNTAGT, per germline. The CDR3 contains 13 residues. The junction had 2 bases not matched to a gene; V was cut back by 3 bases and J by 8 bases.